This T cell receptor (beta chain) was found in a study of beta chain features in type 1 diabetes (dated by TCRdb to the late 2010s). Broadly, across the study: Mean age, gender distribution, total cell number and subset yield did not differ between patients and healthy donors. Naive and central memory subsets were obtained from all 30 or so donors, but regulatory and stem cell-like memory subsets were isolated from only 8 patients and 8 healthy donors. A total of 85 million to 110 million sorted cells were examined across all samples, and RNA yield correlated strongly with the number of cells per subset. The study compared the TCRB repertoires of sorted circulating CD4+ T cell subsets in recently diagnosed type 1 diabetes patients with those in matched healthy donors. What the work shows at the level of the full study, not this receptor alone: Because the HLA sub-analyses included only small numbers of individuals, any influence of HLA type on TCRB rearrangement was left unresolved. Shorter templates might have been favored by PCR, but patient and control samples were amplified and corrected together, so both groups would have been affected equally by any skew. Type 1 diabetes patients showed a moderate but significant shortening of TCRB CDR3 length in all four CD4+ subsets. Naive, central memory and regulatory TCRB repertoires appeared to be more similar among patients than among healthy donors. Because cDNA was sequenced instead of genomic DNA, activated cells with high expression could be over-represented, although the groups did not differ in activation or CD3 levels. At VDJ recombination sites, patients with type 1 diabetes made fewer insertions and deleted more nucleotides, a pattern implying thymic rearrangement abnormalities.

Turning to this clone: No cognate antigen has been identified for it. No qualities accompany the bases; no much larger clone lies one base away.

A single peripheral blood draw of around 0.11 L on average was collected from each donor into heparinised tubes. A BD FACSAria II was used to sort naive, central memory, regulatory and stem cell-like memory CD4+ T cells with a panel that included CD45RO, CCR7, CD25, CD127, CD95 and CD27. All sorted populations exceeded 95% purity. PBMCs were separated immediately by Lymphoprep density gradient centrifugation and were stained directly, without being cultured. So that batch effects would be minimized, each experiment stained and sorted samples in pairs, pairing one healthy donor with one patient. The entire amount of isolated RNA was reverse transcribed using the High Capacity cDNA Reverse Transcription Kit, so the sequenced TCRB transcripts were expressed ones. Deep immunoSEQ sequencing was applied to naive, central memory and regulatory T cell samples, giving an average of about 3.57 million total reads per sample. Sorted cells were lysed in RLT buffer and RNA was extracted with DNase-treated RNeasy Micro or Mini kits, depending on cell number. To prevent cross-contamination, each cell subset was processed individually, whereas patient and healthy donor samples were processed jointly. The immunoSEQ multiplex PCR was used to amplify TCRB sequences from cDNA, generating 87-bp fragments that spanned the CDR3 region. Sequencing of the amplicons was performed on the Illumina HiSeq platform. The original pipeline was this. PCR bias was computationally corrected using synthetic template baselines, reads within Hamming distance 2 were collapsed, and singletons that could not be merged were discarded. By aligning reads against IMGT, V, D and J genes, CDR3 length, and insertions or deletions at six rearrangement sites were assigned. Within each subset, clonotype counts were normalized to the number of sorted cells before true diversity and Gini coefficients were calculated with the tcR R package. The overlap coefficient, calculated on TCRB nucleotide sequences, was used to quantify repertoire sharing. As a proxy for the pre-selection repertoire, out-of-frame TCRB sequences from naive cells were analyzed. Entries here come from immuneACCESS through TCRdb and include only in-frame sequences with V and J called. Some clones fail to appear in such tables; in the studies checked, an unresolved V gene covers under half of the shortfall, and the cause of the remainder is unknown. The D gene and trimming were derived from the DNA, and the V and J assignments and clone size from that table. Recorded for this sample are under 450,000 clones; 11% to 15% of them occurred a single time. The ten largest clones take up under 0.04% of the sample.

The receptor's source is a man younger than 45 in good health. Sequencing was performed on naive CD4+ T cells from blood. Per the publication, the cell subset or site label means: true naive CD4+ T cells.

The DNA sequence reads TGCAGCGTTGAAGAGAGAGGGCAGGGGGCCACTGGCTACACCTTC. Translation gives CSVEERGQGATGYTF. The V gene is TRBV29-1 and the J gene is TRBJ1-2, and 8 junctional nucleotides match TRBD1. CDR3 length: 15 amino acids, cysteine to phenylalanine. Only the CDR3 DNA stays, 45 bases, in frame from base 1. The germline V gene gives CDR1 as SQVTM and CDR2 as ANQGSEA. At the junction V is shortened by 0 bases and J by 7 bases; bases outside the gene matches: 10. Where the CDR3 stops, the reference TRBV29-1 and TRBJ1-2 genes take over; the full variable domain is SAVISQKPSRDICQRGTSLTIQCQVDSQVTMMFWYRQQPGQSLTLIATANQGSEATYESGFVIDKFPISRPNLTFSTLTVSNMSPEDSSIYLCSVEERGQGATGYTFGSGTRLTVV.